These 26 T cell receptor beta chains were all obtained from the same sample, sequenced in a study of cytomegalovirus exposure and HLA in healthy donors (dated by TCRdb to about 2017). Library construction relied on the immunoSEQ multiplex PCR assay. The multiplex PCR relied on a mix of 60 forward primers for TCR Vbeta segments and 13 reverse primers for TCR Jbeta segments. TCRdb took over this immuneACCESS table, retaining in-frame rearrangements with V and J assigned. Such tables are incomplete; in checked studies, under half of the missing clones stem from an unresolved V gene, and the remainder is unexplained. For this sample the table gives around 140,000 clones, of which roughly 79% were detected only once. The ten largest account for about 1% of the sample. The specimen was PBMCs. All receptors come from a male donor in good health and CMV-seronegative.

The rearrangement uses TRBV4-3 and TRBJ1-2; perhaps TRBD1 as D (5 bases). V was pared by 0 bases and J by 3 bases, with 14 bases between. In germline, CDR1 is LGHNA, CDR2 YSLEER. There are 16 residues in the CDR3. The CDR3 DNA is TGCGCCAGCAGCCAAGATACCAACCAAGGGGACTATGGCTACACCTTC. Translated: CASSQDTNQGDYGYTF.

J is TRBJ2-7 and V is TRBV18, with D tentatively TRBD1 (5 bases). The CDR3 extends over 15 amino acids. The germline CDR1 and CDR2 sequences are KGHSH and LQKENI. The V gene lost 3 bases and the J gene lost 2 bases, with 14 bases spanning the gap. The CDR3: CASSPGLSRAYEQYF. The DNA of the CDR3 is TGTGCCAGCTCACCTGGCCTAAGCAGGGCCTACGAGCAGTACTTC.

The V gene is TRBV5-1, the J gene TRBJ2-1, with a tentative D call TRBD1 (5 bases). Germline CDR1 SGHRS, CDR2 YFSETQ. Trimming shortened V by 4 bases and J by 8 bases, and 19 bases separated the two germline ends. CDR3 length: 15 amino acids. The CDR3 sequence: CASSETGQGGDEQFF. CDR3 nucleotide sequence: TGCGCCAGCAGCGAAACCGGGCAGGGTGGGGATGAGCAGTTCTTC.

V is TRBV13 and J is TRBJ2-4, with TRBD2 matching 11 bases. V shed 5 bases and J 12 bases; nucleotides not matched to a gene: 6. The germline V gene has CDR1 PRHDT and CDR2 FYEKMQ (reference sequence). The CDR3 is made up of 13 amino acids. In DNA, the CDR3 is TGTGCCAGCAGCCCACGACTAGCGGGGACTCAGTACTTC. Translated: CASSPRLAGTQYF.

V usage is TRBV19 and J usage is TRBJ1-2; no firm D call. CDR1 is LNHDA and CDR2 is SQIVND in the germline V gene (reference sequence). V lost 3 bases to trimming and J lost 3 bases, with 8 bases between them. The CDR3 is made up of 13 amino acids. As DNA, the CDR3 is TGTGCCAGTAGTATGAGAACAGACTATGGCTACACCTTC. Translation gives CASSMRTDYGYTF.

The V gene is TRBV5-1, the J gene TRBJ2-2; 8 bases align to TRBD1. Per germline, CDR1 SGHRS and CDR2 YFSETQ. This CDR3 has 18 amino acids. V trimming: 4 bases; J trimming: 4 bases; junction bases outside the gene matches: 15. CDR3 sequence: CASSPRTGSVAGTGELFF. CDR3 sequence (DNA): TGCGCCAGCAGCCCCAGGACAGGGTCGGTGGCGGGCACCGGGGAGCTGTTTTTT.

The V and J genes are TRBV6-5 and TRBJ2-7, with 7 positions matching TRBD1. This CDR3 is 14 amino acids long. The V segment lost 6 bases and the J segment 4 bases; nucleotides outside the gene matches: 9. Per germline, CDR1 MNHEY and CDR2 SVGAGI. The CDR3 here is CASSYRGQRYEQYF. The DNA of the CDR3 is TGTGCCAGCAGCTACAGGGGCCAGAGATACGAGCAGTACTTC.

This chain uses TRBV6-5 with TRBJ2-5, with 9 bases identical to TRBD1. The V gene's germline CDR1 is MNHEY and CDR2 SVGAGI. CDR3 length: 13 residues. V lost 7 bases to trimming and J lost 5 bases; unmatched junction nucleotides: 5. The CDR3: CASIRQGEETQYF. In DNA, the CDR3 is TGTGCCAGCATACGACAGGGGGAGGAGACCCAGTACTTC.

This chain joins TRBV30 and TRBJ2-7, with D possibly TRBD1 on 6 matching bases. Germline loops: CDR1 GTSNPN, CDR2 SVGIG (reference sequence). V was shortened by 0 bases and J by 3 bases, with 12 bases between the two germline ends. This CDR3 has 14 residues. The CDR3 loop is CAWSVRQESYEQYF. CDR3 nucleotides: TGTGCCTGGAGTGTACGACAGGAAAGCTACGAGCAGTACTTC.

V usage is TRBV18 and J usage is TRBJ2-5, with a weak D call TRBD1 (6 bases). This CDR3 has 14 amino acids. Trimming stripped 3 bases from V and 2 bases from J, with 10 bases between. Germline V CDR1 and CDR2: KGHSH, LQKENI. The CDR3 sequence: CASSPGQIQETQYF. DNA of the CDR3: TGTGCCAGCTCACCCGGACAGATTCAAGAGACCCAGTACTTC.

The table lists this clone with a count of one. This chain joins TRBV27 and TRBJ2-1; D gene ambiguous. CDR1 is MNHEY, CDR2 SMNVEV, per germline (reference sequence). The CDR3 is made up of 14 amino acids. Trimming took 4 bases from V and 0 from J, leaving 7 bases between them. The CDR3 region is CASSSLGSYNEQFF. CDR3 nucleotides: TGTGCCAGCAGTTCCCTCGGCTCCTACAATGAGCAGTTCTTC.

The chain joins TRBV4-1 to TRBJ2-5, with TRBD2 matching over 10 bases. The junction had 5 bases not matched to a gene; V was cut back by 0 bases and J by 4 bases. Germline V gene data show CDR1 as MGHRA and CDR2 as YSYEKL. The CDR3 is 16 residues long. The CDR3 is CASSQEKRGGGETQYF. The CDR3 coding sequence is TGCGCCAGCAGCCAAGAAAAGCGGGGGGGCGGAGAGACCCAGTACTTC.

The V call is TRBV27, the J call TRBJ1-2; weak D call: TRBD1 (6 bases). CDR3 size: 12 residues. Trimming removed 10 bases at V and 4 bases at J, with 13 bases between. Germline CDR1 reads MNHEY; CDR2 reads SMNVEV (reference sequence). The CDR3 spells CATRQVGYGYTF. The CDR3 region has the DNA TGTGCCACCCGACAGGTTGGCTATGGCTACACCTTC.

The chain carries TRBV30 and TRBJ1-3; TRBD1 matches at 9 bases. There are 17 residues in the CDR3. Germline lookup yields CDR1 GTSNPN and CDR2 SVGIG (reference sequence). Unmatched junction bases numbered 18, after V lost 5 bases and J lost 7 bases. CDR3 bases: TGTGCCTGGGGCCGGGACAGGGATAGTCTCATCGGGAACACCATATATTTT. Translating gives CAWGRDRDSLIGNTIYF.

This clone has only one observation. The J gene is TRBJ2-2, the V gene TRBV4-1, with 12 bases that match TRBD2. With 1 base clipped from V and 0 bases from J, the junction kept 0 bases outside the gene matches. The length of the CDR3 is 17 residues. Germline values: CDR1 MGHRA, CDR2 YSYEKL. CDR3 region: CASSQASGGANTGELFF. The CDR3 DNA reads as TGCGCCAGCAGCCAAGCTAGCGGGGGGGCGAACACCGGGGAGCTGTTTTTT.

J is TRBJ2-2 and V is TRBV19; TRBD2 matches 7 bases. Trimming at V came to 1 base and at J to 13 bases, leaving 21 bases not matched to a gene. The CDR3 totals 18 residues. The germline V gene has CDR1 LNHDA and CDR2 SQIVND (reference sequence). The CDR3 loop is CASSIALGGGTPGSMLFF. The CDR3 bases are TGTGCCAGTAGTATAGCCTTGGGGGGGGGAACACCGGGGAGCATGCTGTTTTTT.

This clone was detected a few times. The chain's CDR3 is CASSSRDRTGANVLTF. The CDR3 DNA reads as TGTGCCAGCAGCTCCCGGGACAGAACTGGGGCCAACGTCCTGACTTTC. This chain joins TRBV7-2 and TRBJ2-6, with 7 bases fitting TRBD1. The CDR3 runs to 16 residues. V lost 4 bases, J lost 2 bases, and 5 bases stayed unmatched. CDR1 and CDR2 (germline): SGHTA, FQGNSA.

V is TRBV6-5 and J is TRBJ1-3; weak D call: TRBD1 (6 bases). CDR1 and CDR2 from the germline V gene are MNHEY and SVGAGI. The CDR3 totals 15 residues. Deletions cut 5 bases from V and 0 bases from J, with 11 bases between. The CDR3 protein is CASSREGVSGNTIYF. The CDR3 DNA sequence: TGTGCCAGCAGTAGGGAGGGGGTCTCTGGAAACACCATATATTTT.

This chain links TRBV4-2 with TRBJ2-7; 8 bases map to TRBD1. The germline CDR1 and CDR2 sequences are LGHNA and YNFKEQ. V lost 3 bases, J lost 3 bases, and 10 bases stayed unmatched. This CDR3 region has 16 residues. The CDR3 region is CASSHDRDRRGYEQYF. Here the CDR3 DNA reads TGTGCCAGCAGCCATGACCGGGACAGGAGGGGCTACGAGCAGTACTTC.

This rearrangement joins TRBV6-5 to TRBJ1-4; D unclear. The CDR3 is 15 residues long. Germline assignment: CDR1 MNHEY and CDR2 SVGAGI. The V gene lost 7 bases and the J gene lost 4 bases, with 16 bases spanning the gap. DNA for the CDR3: TGTGCCAGCACCCGACTGGGTCCTCTTAATGAAAAACTGTTTTTT. Residues: CASTRLGPLNEKLFF.

V usage is TRBV4-3 and J usage is TRBJ1-4, with 8 bases matching TRBD1. The CDR3 has 15 amino acids. Germline V lookup: CDR1 LGHNA, CDR2 YSLEER. The V and J ends lost 3 bases and 8 bases, in that order; junction bases with no gene match: 8. Here the CDR3 reads CASSQGTGFSEKLFF. DNA for the CDR3: TGCGCCAGCAGCCAGGGGACAGGATTTAGCGAAAAACTGTTTTTT.

The chain carries TRBV11-3 and TRBJ1-1; TRBD1 agrees at 7 bases. Germline V gene sequence: CDR1 SGHNT, CDR2 YENEEA. The CDR3 runs 14 residues. Trimming cost V 5 bases and J 1 base; bases outside gene matches: 4. This chain's CDR3 is CASSQGGKNTEAFF. The CDR3 nucleotides are TGTGCCAGCAGCCAAGGGGGCAAGAACACTGAAGCTTTCTTT.

The chain recombines TRBV2 with TRBJ1-3; a weak D match, TRBD1 (6 bases). Germline values: CDR1 SNHLY, CDR2 FYNNEI. The CDR3 is 15 residues long. Trimming cost V 6 bases and J 0 bases, with 12 bases left between them. DNA for the CDR3: TGTGCCAGCAGACGAGGGGGGGGCTCTGGAAACACCATATATTTT. It codes for CASRRGGGSGNTIYF.

Concerning this clone itself: Other DNA sequences in the sample encode the same CDR3. This chain connects TRBV5-1 to TRBJ2-5; 7 bases map to TRBD1. The germline V gene encodes CDR1 SGHRS and CDR2 YFSETQ. V lost 2 bases and J lost 1; bases outside the gene matches: 2. The CDR3 covers 14 residues. CDR3 DNA: TGCGCCAGCAGCTTTGGGACAGCCCAAGAGACCCAGTACTTC. This translates into CASSFGTAQETQYF. The variable domain in full, with the rest retrieved from reference TRBV5-1 and TRBJ2-5, is KAGVTQTPRYLIKTRGQQVTLSCSPISGHRSVSWYQQTPGQGLQFLFEYFSETQRNKGNFPGRFSGRQFSNSRSEMNVSTLELGDSALYLCASSFGTAQETQYFGPGTRLLVL.

The rearrangement uses TRBV7-6 and TRBJ2-7, with 7 bases lining up with TRBD1. Trimming cost V 0 bases and J 4 bases; bases outside gene matches: 6. Germline V gene sequence: CDR1 SGHVS, CDR2 FNYEAQ. CDR3 length: 15 residues. CDR3 nucleotide sequence: TGTGCCAGCAGCTTAGCCGACAGGGCAGAGTACGAGCAGTACTTC. Amino acid sequence: CASSLADRAEYEQYF.

The V gene is TRBV6-1, the J gene TRBJ2-5; D might be TRBD2 (6 bases). From germline, CDR1 is MNHNS and CDR2 SASEGT. Trimming removed 0 bases from V and 2 bases from J, with 16 bases in between. This CDR3 contains 17 residues. CDR3 sequence: CASSEAGGGWAQETQYF. The CDR3 bases are TGTGCCAGCAGTGAAGCGGGGGGAGGATGGGCTCAAGAGACCCAGTACTTC.